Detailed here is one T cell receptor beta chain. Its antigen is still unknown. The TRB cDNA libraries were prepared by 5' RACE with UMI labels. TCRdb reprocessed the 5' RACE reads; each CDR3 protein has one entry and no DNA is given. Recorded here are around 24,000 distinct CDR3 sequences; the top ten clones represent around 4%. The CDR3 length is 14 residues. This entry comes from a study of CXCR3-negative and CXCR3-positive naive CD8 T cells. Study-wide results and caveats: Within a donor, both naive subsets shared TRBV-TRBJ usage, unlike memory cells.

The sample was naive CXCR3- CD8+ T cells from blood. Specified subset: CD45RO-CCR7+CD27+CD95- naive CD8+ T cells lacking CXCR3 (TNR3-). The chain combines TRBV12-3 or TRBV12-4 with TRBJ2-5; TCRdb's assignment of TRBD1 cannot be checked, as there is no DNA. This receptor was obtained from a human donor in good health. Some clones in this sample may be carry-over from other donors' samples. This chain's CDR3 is CASSPPLGGETQYF.